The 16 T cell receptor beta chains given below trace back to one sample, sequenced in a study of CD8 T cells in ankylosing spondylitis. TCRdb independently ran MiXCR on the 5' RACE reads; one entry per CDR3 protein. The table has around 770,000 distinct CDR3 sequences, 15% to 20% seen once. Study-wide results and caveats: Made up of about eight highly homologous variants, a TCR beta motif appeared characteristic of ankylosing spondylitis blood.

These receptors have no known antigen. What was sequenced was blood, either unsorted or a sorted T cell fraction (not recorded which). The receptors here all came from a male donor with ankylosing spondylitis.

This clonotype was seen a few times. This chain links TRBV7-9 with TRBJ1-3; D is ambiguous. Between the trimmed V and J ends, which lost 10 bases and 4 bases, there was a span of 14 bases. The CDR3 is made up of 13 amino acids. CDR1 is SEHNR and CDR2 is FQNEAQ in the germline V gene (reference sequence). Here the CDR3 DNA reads TGTGCCACTATGCGCCTGTCGGGAAACACCATATATTTT. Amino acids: CATMRLSGNTIYF.

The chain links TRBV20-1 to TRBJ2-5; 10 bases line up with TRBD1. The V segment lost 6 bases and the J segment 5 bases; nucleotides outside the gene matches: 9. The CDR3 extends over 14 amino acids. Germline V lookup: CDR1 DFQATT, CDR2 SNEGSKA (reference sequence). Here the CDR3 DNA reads TGCAGTGCAATGACAGGGGGCGCTTTGGAGACCCAGTACTTC. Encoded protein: CSAMTGGALETQYF.

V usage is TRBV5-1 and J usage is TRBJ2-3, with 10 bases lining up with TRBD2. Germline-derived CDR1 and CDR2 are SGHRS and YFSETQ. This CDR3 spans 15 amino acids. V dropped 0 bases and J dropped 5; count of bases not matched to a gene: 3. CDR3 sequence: CASSLELAGRDTQYF. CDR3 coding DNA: TGCGCCAGCAGCTTGGAACTAGCGGGACGAGATACGCAGTATTTT.

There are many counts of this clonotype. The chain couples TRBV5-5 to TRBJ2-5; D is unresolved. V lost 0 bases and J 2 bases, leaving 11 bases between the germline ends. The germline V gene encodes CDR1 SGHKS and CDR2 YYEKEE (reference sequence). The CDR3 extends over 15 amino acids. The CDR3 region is CASSLAGGWQETQYF. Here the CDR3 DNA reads TGTGCCAGCAGCTTGGCTGGTGGCTGGCAAGAGACCCAGTACTTC.

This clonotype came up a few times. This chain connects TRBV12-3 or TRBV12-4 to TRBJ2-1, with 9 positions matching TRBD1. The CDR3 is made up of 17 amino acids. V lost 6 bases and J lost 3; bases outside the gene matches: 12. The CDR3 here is CASSSIGGDRDYNEQFF. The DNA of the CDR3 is TGTGCCAGCAGCTCCATTGGAGGGGACAGGGACTACAATGAGCAGTTCTTC.

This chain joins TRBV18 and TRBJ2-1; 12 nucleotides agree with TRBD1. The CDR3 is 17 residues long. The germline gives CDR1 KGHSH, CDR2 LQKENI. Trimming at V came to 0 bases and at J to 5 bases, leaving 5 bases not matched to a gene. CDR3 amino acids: CASSPPKGQGAHNEQFF. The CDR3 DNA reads TGTGCCAGCTCACCACCGAAGGGACAGGGGGCTCACAATGAGCAGTTCTTC. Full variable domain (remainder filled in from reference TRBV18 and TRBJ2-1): NAGVMQNPRHLVRRRGQEARLRCSPMKGHSHVYWYRQLPEEGLKFMVYLQKENIIDESGMPKERFSAEFPKEGPSILRIQQVVRGDSAAYFCASSPPKGQGAHNEQFFGPGTRLTVL.

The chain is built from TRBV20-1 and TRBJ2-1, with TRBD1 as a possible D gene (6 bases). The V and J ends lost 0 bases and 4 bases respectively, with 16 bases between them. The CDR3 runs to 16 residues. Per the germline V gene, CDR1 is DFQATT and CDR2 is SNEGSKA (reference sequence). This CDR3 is CSARDVVQGRYNEQFF. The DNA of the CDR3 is TGCAGTGCTAGAGATGTCGTCCAGGGGAGATACAATGAGCAGTTCTTC.

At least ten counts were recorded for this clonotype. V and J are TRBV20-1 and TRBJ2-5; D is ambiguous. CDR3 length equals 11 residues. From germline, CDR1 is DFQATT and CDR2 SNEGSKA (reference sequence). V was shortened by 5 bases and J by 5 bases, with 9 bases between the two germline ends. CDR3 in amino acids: CSAGKKETQYF. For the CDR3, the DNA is TGCAGTGCTGGCAAGAAGGAGACCCAGTACTTC.

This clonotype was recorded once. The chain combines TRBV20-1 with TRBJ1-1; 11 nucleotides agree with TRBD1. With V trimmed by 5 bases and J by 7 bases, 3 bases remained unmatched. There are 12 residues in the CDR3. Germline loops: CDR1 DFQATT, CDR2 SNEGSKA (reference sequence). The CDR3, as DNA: TGCAGTGCTTCGGGACAGGGGGATGAAGCTTTCTTT. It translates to CSASGQGDEAFF.

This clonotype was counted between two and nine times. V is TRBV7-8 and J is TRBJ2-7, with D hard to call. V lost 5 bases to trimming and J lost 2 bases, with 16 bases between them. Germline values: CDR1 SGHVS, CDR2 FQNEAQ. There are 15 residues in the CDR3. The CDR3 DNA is TGTGCCAGCAGCCCCGAATGGGATAGAACCTACGAGCAGTACTTC. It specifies CASSPEWDRTYEQYF. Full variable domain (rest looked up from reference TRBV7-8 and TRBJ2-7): GAGVSQSPRYKVAKRGQDVALRCDPISGHVSLFWYQQALGQGPEFLTYFQNEAQLDKSGLPSDRFFAERPEGSVSTLKIQRTQQEDSAVYLCASSPEWDRTYEQYFGPGTRLTVT.

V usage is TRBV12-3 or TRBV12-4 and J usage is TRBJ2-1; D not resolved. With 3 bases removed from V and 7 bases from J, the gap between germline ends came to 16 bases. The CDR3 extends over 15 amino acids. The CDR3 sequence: CASSLSQLTWNEQFF. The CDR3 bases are TGTGCCAGCAGTTTGTCCCAGCTTACATGGAATGAGCAGTTCTTC.

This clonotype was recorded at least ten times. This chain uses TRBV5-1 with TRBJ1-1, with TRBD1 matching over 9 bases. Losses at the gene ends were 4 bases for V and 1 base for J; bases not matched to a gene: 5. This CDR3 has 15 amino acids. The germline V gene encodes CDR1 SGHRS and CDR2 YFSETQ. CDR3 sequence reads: CASSVGTGSNTEAFF. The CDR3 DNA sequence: TGCGCCAGCAGCGTAGGGACAGGGTCGAACACTGAAGCTTTCTTT.

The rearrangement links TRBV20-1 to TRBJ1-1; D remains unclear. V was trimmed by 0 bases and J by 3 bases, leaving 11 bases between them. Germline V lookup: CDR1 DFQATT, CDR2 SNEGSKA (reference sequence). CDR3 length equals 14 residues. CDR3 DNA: TGCAGTGCTAGAGATCTCGAGGGCCACACTGAAGCTTTCTTT. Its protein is CSARDLEGHTEAFF.

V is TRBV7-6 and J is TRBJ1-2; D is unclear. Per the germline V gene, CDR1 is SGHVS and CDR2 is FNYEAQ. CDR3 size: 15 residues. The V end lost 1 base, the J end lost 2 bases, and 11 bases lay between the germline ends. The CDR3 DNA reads TGTGCCAGCAGCTTAGGTAGTGGGCCCAACTATGGCTACACCTTC. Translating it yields CASSLGSGPNYGYTF.

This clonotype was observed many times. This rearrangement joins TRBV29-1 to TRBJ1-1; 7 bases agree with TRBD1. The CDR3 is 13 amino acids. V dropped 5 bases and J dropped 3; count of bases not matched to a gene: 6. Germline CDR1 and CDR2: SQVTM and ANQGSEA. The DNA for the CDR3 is TGCAGCGTTCTAACAGGGGTGGACACTGAAGCTTTCTTT. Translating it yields CSVLTGVDTEAFF. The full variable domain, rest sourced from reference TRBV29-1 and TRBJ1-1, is SAVISQKPSRDICQRGTSLTIQCQVDSQVTMMFWYRQQPGQSLTLIATANQGSEATYESGFVIDKFPISRPNLTFSTLTVSNMSPEDSSIYLCSVLTGVDTEAFFGQGTRLTVV.

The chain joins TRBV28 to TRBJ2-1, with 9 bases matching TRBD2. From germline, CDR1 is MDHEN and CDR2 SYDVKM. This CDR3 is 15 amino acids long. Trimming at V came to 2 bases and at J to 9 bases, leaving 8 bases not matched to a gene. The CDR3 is CASSLTGTSRVEQFF. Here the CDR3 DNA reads TGTGCCAGCAGTTTAACCGGGACTAGCAGGGTTGAGCAGTTCTTC.